This T cell receptor beta chain was sequenced in a study of cytomegalovirus exposure and HLA in healthy donors. The wider study: The 550 to 700 first-cohort repertoires and the 95 to 150 validation repertoires shared the same platform, a later analysis reported.

A word on this clone: This specimen includes other DNA sequences encoding the same CDR3.

Sequencing used immunoSEQ multiplex PCR; TCRdb keeps in-frame clones, though not all of them. Of fewer than 200,000 clones listed, approximately 96% were seen once; the top ten hold more than 0.7%. Material: PBMCs. The receptor was derived from a woman younger than 35 in good health and CMV-seronegative.

The CDR3 bases are TGCGCCAGCAGCTTGGTGGGACAGGGGAACACTGAAGCTTTCTTT. Residues: CASSLVGQGNTEAFF. This chain links TRBV5-1 with TRBJ1-1, with 9 bases that match TRBD1. V lost 0 bases, J lost 1 base, and 1 base stayed unmatched. The CDR3 length is 15 residues. CDR1 SGHRS and CDR2 YFSETQ come from the germline V gene. Together with reference TRBV5-1 and TRBJ1-1, the CDR3 gives the full variable domain: KAGVTQTPRYLIKTRGQQVTLSCSPISGHRSVSWYQQTPGQGLQFLFEYFSETQRNKGNFPGRFSGRQFSNSRSEMNVSTLELGDSALYLCASSLVGQGNTEAFFGQGTRLTVV.